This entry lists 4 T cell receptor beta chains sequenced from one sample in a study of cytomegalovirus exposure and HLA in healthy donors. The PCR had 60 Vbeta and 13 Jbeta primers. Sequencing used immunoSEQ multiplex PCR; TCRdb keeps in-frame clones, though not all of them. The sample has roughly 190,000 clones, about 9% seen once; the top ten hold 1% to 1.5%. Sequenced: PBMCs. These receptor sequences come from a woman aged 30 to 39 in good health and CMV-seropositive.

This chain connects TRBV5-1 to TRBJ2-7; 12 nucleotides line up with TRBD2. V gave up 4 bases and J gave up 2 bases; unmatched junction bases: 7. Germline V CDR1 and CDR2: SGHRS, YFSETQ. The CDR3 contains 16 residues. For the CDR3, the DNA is TGCGCCAGCAGCCCCGGGACTAGCGGGCAGACCTACGAGCAGTACTTC. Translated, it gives CASSPGTSGQTYEQYF.

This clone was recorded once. The CDR3: CASSHGDKNYEQYF. CDR3 bases: TGTGCCAGCAGCCATGGGGACAAAAACTACGAGCAGTACTTC. This chain joins TRBV4-2 and TRBJ2-7; D perhaps matches TRBD1 (6 bases). The germline V gene encodes CDR1 LGHNA and CDR2 YNFKEQ. The CDR3 spans 14 residues. V lost 3 bases and J lost 3, with 12 bases in between.

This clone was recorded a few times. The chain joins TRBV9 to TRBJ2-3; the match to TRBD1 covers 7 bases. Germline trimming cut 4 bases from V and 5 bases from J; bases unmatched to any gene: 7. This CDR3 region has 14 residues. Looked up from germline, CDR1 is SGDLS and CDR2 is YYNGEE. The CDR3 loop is CASSRTGDRDTQYF. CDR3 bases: TGTGCCAGCAGCCGAACAGGGGATAGAGATACGCAGTATTTT.

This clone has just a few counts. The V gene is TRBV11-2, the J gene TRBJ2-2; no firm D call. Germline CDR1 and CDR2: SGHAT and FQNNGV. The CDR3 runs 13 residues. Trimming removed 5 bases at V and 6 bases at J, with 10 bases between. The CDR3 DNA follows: TGTGCCAGCAGCCCAGTTGGGCCCGGGGAGCTGTTTTTT. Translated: CASSPVGPGELFF.